This entry concerns a single TCR beta chain. Its antigen remains unknown. This sample was taken from a study of T cell responses to AZD1222 COVID-19 vaccine. The repertoire was sequenced with immunoSEQ multiplex PCR; TCRdb's copy has only in-frame clones and lacks some. The sample contains about 130,000 clones, roughly nine tenths of which appear only once. The CDR3 runs 18 residues. Germline V gene lookup returns CDR1 ENHRY and CDR2 SYGVKD. V lost 0 bases and J lost 8; bases outside the gene matches: 16. Study findings and constraints: The study found vaccine-associated CD4 TCRs spanning spike, dominant at 160-218 and 743-854. Nearly half of spike-specific TCRs reportedly target unmutated variant regions.

This receptor was taken from an adult who received the AZD1222 COVID-19 vaccine. This rearrangement joins TRBV10-3 to TRBJ2-1; 7 bases map to TRBD2. The source was peripheral blood, collected 28 days after the second AZD1222 dose. The CDR3 reads CAISESPLAAEHHDEQFF. CDR3 in DNA: TGTGCCATCAGTGAGTCTCCCCTAGCGGCAGAACACCACGATGAGCAGTTCTTC.